A selection of T cell receptor beta chains follows, all from one sample in a study of sequential checkpoint blockade in melanoma. TCRdb keeps only in-frame clones here, not all; method: immunoSEQ multiplex PCR. The data contain 6,000 or so clones, roughly 21% of them singletons. The material was tumor tissue (inferred from file names), obtained from a patient given nivolumab and ipilimumab in sequence. The receptors shown here come from a human donor with melanoma. Both conserved end residues are part of each CDR3. Fields, in order: clone size, D gene, J gene, V gene, CDR3 DNA, CDR3 protein. The D gene is left open where the match is weak. Some rows have no size entry. The others give once, few or many, or a class for an expanded clone.

NA	TRBD2	TRBJ2-5	TRBV25-1	TGTGCCAGCAGTGAACTAGCGGGAGGGCCGGAGACCCAGTACTTC	CASSELAGGPETQYF
few	TRBD2	TRBJ2-1	TRBV6-8	TGTGCCAGCATCCCCGGACTAGCAGGAAATGAGCAGTTCTTC	CASIPGLAGNEQFF
NA	NA	TRBJ2-6	TRBV11-3	TGTGCCAGCAGCTACCTAGTGACTGGGGCCAACGTCCTGACTTTC	CASSYLVTGANVLTF
NA	NA	TRBJ1-3	TRBV11-3	TGTGCCAGCAGCTTAGGAGGAGATTGGGACACCATATATTTT	CASSLGGDWDTIYF
few	TRBD2	TRBJ2-1	TRBV28	TGTGCCAGCAGCTCCCCTCTCGGGAGGGGAAATGAGCAGTTCTTC	CASSSPLGRGNEQFF
medium-sized	TRBD2	TRBJ2-7	TRBV6-8	TGTGCCAGCAGCGCGTCAGGCCGGACTAGCGGGAAACTTCTAACTTGCGAGCAGTACTTC	CASSASGRTSGKLLTCEQYF
few	NA	TRBJ2-1	TRBV11-3	TGTGCCAGCAGCCTCCAGGGGGGGGACTACAATGAGCAGTTCTTC	CASSLQGGDYNEQFF
many	TRBD1	TRBJ2-7	TRBV11-3	TGTGCCAGCAGCTTAGGTGCGACAGGGAGTTACGAGCAGTACTTC	CASSLGATGSYEQYF
few	TRBD1	TRBJ2-1	TRBV28	TGTGCCAGCAGCCGAGACAGGGGTGGGGGCAATGAGCAGTTCTTC	CASSRDRGGGNEQFF
few	TRBD1	TRBJ2-1	TRBV15	TGTGCCACCAGCAGAGATAGGCGGGGGACAGGGAGGCATGAGCAGTTCTTC	CATSRDRRGTGRHEQFF
few	NA	TRBJ1-1	TRBV10-3	TGTGCCATCAGTGAGGGCGTAGGGCGCACTGAAGCTTTCTTT	CAISEGVGRTEAFF
many	NA	TRBJ1-4	TRBV11-3	TGTGCCAGCAGCTCTATAGACATTTCGGCTAATGAAAAACTGTTTTTT	CASSSIDISANEKLFF
NA	TRBD2	TRBJ2-3	TRBV14	TGTGCCAGCAGCACCGGAGGGGCGGGAGAAGCAGATACGCAGTATTTT	CASSTGGAGEADTQYF
many	NA	TRBJ2-7	TRBV11-3	TGTGCCAGCAGCCCGCGACAGTCCCCTACCTACGAGCAGTACTTC	CASSPRQSPTYEQYF
NA	NA	TRBJ1-4	TRBV27	TGTGCCAGCAGTTTTGTCGGGACCGTATCCGAAAAACTGTTTTTT	CASSFVGTVSEKLFF
few	NA	TRBJ1-1	TRBV30	TGTGCCTGGAGCCGACAGGAGGCAACTGAAGCTTTCTTT	CAWSRQEATEAFF